These 17 T cell receptor beta chains were sequenced from one sample in a study of cytomegalovirus exposure and HLA in healthy donors. The PCR ran on 60 Vbeta and 13 Jbeta primers. The data were produced by immunoSEQ multiplex PCR, yet TCRdb's version contains in-frame clones alone and is incomplete. The data contain 150,000 to 200,000 clones, roughly three quarters of them seen just once; the ten biggest clones take up 13% to 15%. Sample: PBMCs. The receptor set was obtained from a woman in her thirties or forties in good health and CMV-seronegative.

The chain employs TRBV28 and TRBJ2-7; D is unresolved. Germline-derived CDR1 and CDR2 are MDHEN and SYDVKM. V was trimmed by 4 bases and J by 4 bases, leaving 11 bases between them. The CDR3 extends over 13 amino acids. The CDR3 bases are TGTGCCAGCAGTTCCTCCCCCTCTTACGAGCAGTACTTC. Translation: CASSSSPSYEQYF.

J is TRBJ2-1 and V is TRBV6-6; D might be TRBD1 (5 bases). Trimming took off 9 bases at V and 9 bases at J, with 12 bases between the two ends. This CDR3 spans 11 amino acids. CDR1 MNHNY and CDR2 SVGAGI come from the germline V gene (reference sequence). The CDR3 DNA reads TGTGCCAGTTCCCCCAGGGTTGAGCAGTTCTTC. It translates to CASSPRVEQFF.

The chain uses TRBV5-6 and TRBJ1-1; tentative D call: TRBD1 (5 bases). The V and J ends lost 4 bases and 4 bases respectively, with 17 bases between them. The CDR3 spans 15 residues. The germline V gene encodes CDR1 SGHDT and CDR2 YYEEEE. In DNA, the CDR3 is TGTGCCAGCAGCCCTAGCGCCGGCGGGGGCACTGAAGCTTTCTTT. It translates to CASSPSAGGGTEAFF.

The J gene is TRBJ2-1, the V gene TRBV28; D perhaps matches TRBD1 (6 bases). Trimming removed 5 bases at V and 0 bases at J, with 20 bases between. The CDR3 sequence is 18 residues long. Per germline, CDR1 MDHEN and CDR2 SYDVKM. The CDR3 DNA follows: TGTGCCAGCAGTCTCATACCGGGACAACCTCTCTCCTACAATGAGCAGTTCTTC. It translates to CASSLIPGQPLSYNEQFF. The full variable domain, in which reference TRBV28 and TRBJ2-1 provide the parts outside the CDR3, is DVKVTQSSRYLVKRTGEKVFLECVQDMDHENMFWYRQDPGLGLRLIYFSYDVKMKEKGDIPEGYSVSREKKERFSLILESASTNQTSMYLCASSLIPGQPLSYNEQFFGPGTRLTVL.

V gene TRBV21-1 combines with J gene TRBJ1-4. TRBV21-1 counts as a pseudogene. The CDR3 has 17 amino acids. Written as DNA, the CDR3 is TGTGCCAGCAGCAATGAAGTAGGGGAGGGAGTTGGTGAAAAACTGTTTTTT. Its protein is CASSNEVGEGVGEKLFF.

The chain couples TRBV9 to TRBJ2-1; D is possibly TRBD1 (6 bases). The V gene's germline CDR1 is SGDLS and CDR2 YYNGEE. Trimming took off 1 base at V and 3 bases at J, with 11 bases between the two ends. The CDR3 is 15 amino acids. CDR3: CASSVLGGGYNEQFF. The DNA for the CDR3 is TGTGCCAGCAGCGTATTAGGGGGTGGCTACAATGAGCAGTTCTTC.

The chain links TRBV7-9 to TRBJ1-2, with 7 bases that match TRBD1. The CDR3 extends over 16 amino acids. V lost 4 bases to trimming and J lost 2 bases; unmatched junction nucleotides: 10. In germline, CDR1 is SEHNR, CDR2 FQNEAQ (reference sequence). The CDR3 loop reads CASSSVREGANYGYTF. The CDR3, as DNA: TGTGCCAGCAGCTCCGTTCGGGAGGGGGCCAACTATGGCTACACCTTC.

The gene calls are TRBV28 and TRBJ2-1; 7 bases are shared with TRBD2. Trimming removed 7 bases from V and 0 bases from J; junction bases left unmatched: 3. This CDR3 is built from 14 residues. Germline assignment: CDR1 MDHEN and CDR2 SYDVKM. The CDR3 sequence is CASTWTSSYNEQFF. CDR3 coding DNA: TGTGCCAGCACCTGGACTAGCTCCTACAATGAGCAGTTCTTC.

For this clone: One junction end does not reproduce the germline sequence, and a read error may be involved. The V call is TRBV5-4, the J call TRBJ1-1, with D unresolved. The CDR3 extends over 14 amino acids. The germline V gene encodes CDR1 SGHNT and CDR2 YYREEE (reference sequence). DNA for the CDR3: TGTACCAGCAGCCCCGACGCACGGGACACTGAAGCTTTCTTT. Its translation is CTSSPDARDTEAFF. The full variable domain, completed using reference TRBV5-4 and TRBJ1-1, is ETGVTQSPTHLIKTRGQQVTLRCSSQSGHNTVSWYQQALGQGPQFIFQYYREEENGRGNFPPRFSGLQFPNYSSELNVNALELDDSALYLCTSSPDARDTEAFFGQGTRLTVV.

The rearrangement joins TRBV7-9 to TRBJ1-1; D is uncertain. CDR3 length: 15 residues. V dropped 1 base and J dropped 4 bases, with 13 bases sitting between them. Germline CDR1 is SEHNR and CDR2 is FQNEAQ (reference sequence). CDR3 DNA sequence: TGTGCCAGCAGCTTAGTTGTCCCCCGGGGCACTGAAGCTTTCTTT. This encodes CASSLVVPRGTEAFF. Full variable domain (missing parts from reference TRBV7-9 and TRBJ1-1): DTGVSQNPRHKITKRGQNVTFRCDPISEHNRLYWYRQTLGQGPEFLTYFQNEAQLEKSRLLSDRFSAERPKGSFSTLEIQRTEQGDSAMYLCASSLVVPRGTEAFFGQGTRLTVV.

This rearrangement joins TRBV11-2 to TRBJ2-1; 12 positions agree with TRBD2. Germline-derived CDR1 and CDR2 are SGHAT and FQNNGV. The CDR3 contains 18 residues. The ends lost 5 bases at V and 1 base at J; junction bases unmatched: 9. This CDR3 is CASSITGTSGYSYNEQFF. The CDR3 nucleotides are TGTGCCAGCAGCATCACCGGGACTAGCGGGTATTCCTACAATGAGCAGTTCTTC.

This clone was seen more than once but under ten times. The V gene is TRBV5-6, the J gene TRBJ1-3; D is undetermined. The V end was cut by 0 bases, the J end by 4 bases, with 11 bases between. The CDR3 has 15 amino acids. Per the germline V gene, CDR1 is SGHDT and CDR2 is YYEEEE. The DNA of the CDR3 is TGTGCCAGCAGCTTGGCCGGGGTATTCGGAAACACCATATATTTT. This sequence encodes CASSLAGVFGNTIYF.

The V call is TRBV7-2, the J call TRBJ2-7; TRBD2 aligns across 7 bases. CDR1 and CDR2 from the germline V gene are SGHTA and FQGNSA. The junction had 10 bases not matched to a gene; V was cut back by 5 bases and J by 3 bases. CDR3 length: 15 amino acids. CDR3 sequence (DNA): TGTGCCAGCAGCCGCAATGGCGGGGGAATCTACGAGCAGTACTTC. Protein product: CASSRNGGGIYEQYF.

CDR3 nucleotides: TGTGCCAGCAGTTTAGGCAGGGGGCTTTCTGGAGAATACTTC. Its translation is CASSLGRGLSGEYF. The chain recombines TRBV27 with TRBJ2-7; 8 nucleotides agree with TRBD1. Germline values: CDR1 MNHEY, CDR2 SMNVEV (reference sequence). V gave up 2 bases and J gave up 13 bases; unmatched junction bases: 13. The CDR3 has 14 amino acids.

This chain joins TRBV7-9 and TRBJ2-1, with TRBD2 identical over 9 bases. Trimming removed 0 bases from V and 7 bases from J; junction bases left unmatched: 1. The CDR3 runs 14 residues. Germline-derived CDR1 and CDR2 are SEHNR and FQNEAQ (reference sequence). The CDR3, as DNA: TGTGCCAGCAGCTTAGCTAGCGGGAGAAATGAGCAGTTCTTC. Translated: CASSLASGRNEQFF.

The CDR3 spells CASSLGWAGETQYF. The CDR3 coding sequence is TGTGCCAGCAGCTTAGGGTGGGCCGGAGAGACCCAGTACTTC. The chain employs TRBV7-2 and TRBJ2-5; D remains ambiguous. Germline V gene sequence: CDR1 SGHTA, CDR2 FQGNSA. With 1 base removed from V and 4 bases from J, the gap between germline ends came to 10 bases. The CDR3 runs 14 residues.

This chain connects TRBV28 to TRBJ1-4; 8 bases align to TRBD1. The V segment lost 5 bases and the J segment 10 bases; nucleotides outside the gene matches: 9. Germline CDR1 reads MDHEN; CDR2 reads SYDVKM. There are 14 residues in the CDR3. The CDR3 loop is CASSLTTGGGKLFF. The CDR3 bases are TGTGCCAGCAGTCTAACCACAGGGGGTGGAAAACTGTTTTTT.